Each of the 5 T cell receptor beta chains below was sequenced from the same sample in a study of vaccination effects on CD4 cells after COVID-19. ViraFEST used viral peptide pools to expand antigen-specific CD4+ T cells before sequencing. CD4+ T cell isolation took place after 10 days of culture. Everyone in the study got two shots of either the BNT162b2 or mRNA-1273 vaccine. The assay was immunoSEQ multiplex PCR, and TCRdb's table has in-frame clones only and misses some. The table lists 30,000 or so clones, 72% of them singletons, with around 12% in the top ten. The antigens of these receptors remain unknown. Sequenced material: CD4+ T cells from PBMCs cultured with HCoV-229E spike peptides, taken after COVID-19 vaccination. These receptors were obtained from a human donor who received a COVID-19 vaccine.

CDR3 sequence (DNA): TGTGCCAGCAGCTTATGGCCCTGGGACGGGAACACCGGGGAGCTGTTTTTT. It is translated as CASSLWPWDGNTGELFF. The genes are TRBV11-3 and TRBJ2-2; D assignment may be TRBD1 or TRBD2 (5 bases each). V lost 2 bases and J lost 1, with 14 bases in between. This CDR3 region has 17 residues. The V gene's germline CDR1 is SGHNT and CDR2 YENEEA.

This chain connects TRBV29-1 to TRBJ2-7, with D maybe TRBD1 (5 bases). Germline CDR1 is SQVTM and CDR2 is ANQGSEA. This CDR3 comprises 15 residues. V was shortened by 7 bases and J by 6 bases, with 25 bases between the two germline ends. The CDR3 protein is CSAGAFTFGQPEQYF. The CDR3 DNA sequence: TGCAGCGCTGGAGCCTTCACTTTCGGACAACCCGAGCAGTACTTC.

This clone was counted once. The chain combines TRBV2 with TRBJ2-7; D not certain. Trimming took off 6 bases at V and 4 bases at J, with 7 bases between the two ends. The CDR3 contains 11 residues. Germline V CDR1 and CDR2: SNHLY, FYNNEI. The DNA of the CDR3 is TGTGCCAGCAGACAAGAATACGAGCAGTACTTC. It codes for CASRQEYEQYF.

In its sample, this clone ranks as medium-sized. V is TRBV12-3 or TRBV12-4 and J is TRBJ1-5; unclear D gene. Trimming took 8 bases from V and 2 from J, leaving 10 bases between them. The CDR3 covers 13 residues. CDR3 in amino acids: CASARGGNQPQHF. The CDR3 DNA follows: TGTGCCAGCGCCCGGGGAGGCAATCAGCCCCAGCATTTT.

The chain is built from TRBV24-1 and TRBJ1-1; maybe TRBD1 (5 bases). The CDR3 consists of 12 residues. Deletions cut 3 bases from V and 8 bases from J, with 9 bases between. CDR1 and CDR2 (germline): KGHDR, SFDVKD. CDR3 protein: CATSDRDAEAFF. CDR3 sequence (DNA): TGTGCCACCAGTGATCGGGACGCCGAAGCTTTCTTT.